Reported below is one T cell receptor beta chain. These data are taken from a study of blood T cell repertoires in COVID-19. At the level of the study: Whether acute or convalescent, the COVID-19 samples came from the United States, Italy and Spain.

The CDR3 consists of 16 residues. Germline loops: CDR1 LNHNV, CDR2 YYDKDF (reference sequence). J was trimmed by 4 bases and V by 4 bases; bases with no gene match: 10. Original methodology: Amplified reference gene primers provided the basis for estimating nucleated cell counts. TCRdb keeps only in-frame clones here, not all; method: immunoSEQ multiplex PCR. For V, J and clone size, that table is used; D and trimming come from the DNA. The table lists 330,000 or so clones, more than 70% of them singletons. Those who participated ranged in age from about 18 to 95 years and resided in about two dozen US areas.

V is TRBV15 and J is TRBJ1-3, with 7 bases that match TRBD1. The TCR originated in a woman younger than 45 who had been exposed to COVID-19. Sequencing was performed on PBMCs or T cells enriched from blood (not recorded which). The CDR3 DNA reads TGTGCCACCAGCAAATACGGGACAGAGAAAGGAAACACCATATATTTT. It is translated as CATSKYGTEKGNTIYF.